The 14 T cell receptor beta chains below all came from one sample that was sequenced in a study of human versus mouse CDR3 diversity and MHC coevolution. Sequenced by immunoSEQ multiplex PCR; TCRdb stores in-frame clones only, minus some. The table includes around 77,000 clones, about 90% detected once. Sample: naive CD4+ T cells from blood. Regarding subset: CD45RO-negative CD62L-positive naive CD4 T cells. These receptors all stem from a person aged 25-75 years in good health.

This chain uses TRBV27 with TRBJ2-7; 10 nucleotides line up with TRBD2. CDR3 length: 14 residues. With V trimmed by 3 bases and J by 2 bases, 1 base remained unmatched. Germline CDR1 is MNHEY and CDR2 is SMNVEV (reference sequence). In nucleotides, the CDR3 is TGTGCCAGCAGTTTGACTAGCGGGCCCTACGAGCAGTACTTC. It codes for CASSLTSGPYEQYF.

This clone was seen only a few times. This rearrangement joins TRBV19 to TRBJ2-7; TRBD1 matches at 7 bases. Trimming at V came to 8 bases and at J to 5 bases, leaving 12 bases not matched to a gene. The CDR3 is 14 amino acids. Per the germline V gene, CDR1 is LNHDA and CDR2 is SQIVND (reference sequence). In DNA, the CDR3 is TGTGCCAGTTCCTCTACGTGGCAGGGGGACGAGCAGTACTTC. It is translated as CASSSTWQGDEQYF. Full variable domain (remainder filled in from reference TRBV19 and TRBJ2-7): DGGITQSPKYLFRKEGQNVTLSCEQNLNHDAMYWYRQDPGQGLRLIYYSQIVNDFQKGDIAEGYSVSREKKESFPLTVTSAQKNPTAFYLCASSSTWQGDEQYFGPGTRLTVT.

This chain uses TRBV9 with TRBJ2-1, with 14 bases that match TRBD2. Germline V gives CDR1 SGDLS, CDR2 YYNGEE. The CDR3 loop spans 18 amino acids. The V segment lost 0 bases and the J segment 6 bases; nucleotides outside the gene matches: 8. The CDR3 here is CASSVALTGTSGGNEQFF. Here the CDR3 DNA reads TGTGCCAGCAGCGTAGCCCTCACCGGGACTAGCGGGGGCAATGAGCAGTTCTTC.

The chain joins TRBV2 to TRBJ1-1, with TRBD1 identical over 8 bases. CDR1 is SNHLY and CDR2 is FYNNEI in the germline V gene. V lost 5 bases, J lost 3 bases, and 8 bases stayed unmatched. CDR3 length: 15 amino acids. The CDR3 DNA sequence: TGTGCCAGCAGTCCCAGGGGGCGCGGGTACACTGAAGCTTTCTTT. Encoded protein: CASSPRGRGYTEAFF.

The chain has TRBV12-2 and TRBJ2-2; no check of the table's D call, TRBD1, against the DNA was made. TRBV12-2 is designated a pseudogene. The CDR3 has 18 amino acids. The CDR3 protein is CASRCPPGRKTNTGELFF. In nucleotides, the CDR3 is TGTGCAAGTCGCTGCCCGCCAGGCCGGAAGACGAACACCGGGGAGCTGTTTTTT.

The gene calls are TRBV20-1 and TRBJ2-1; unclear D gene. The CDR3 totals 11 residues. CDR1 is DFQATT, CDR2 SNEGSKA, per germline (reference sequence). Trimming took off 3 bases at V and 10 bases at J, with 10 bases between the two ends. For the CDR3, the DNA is TGCAGTGCTAGCAACTATCGGGAGCAGTTCTTC. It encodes CSASNYREQFF.

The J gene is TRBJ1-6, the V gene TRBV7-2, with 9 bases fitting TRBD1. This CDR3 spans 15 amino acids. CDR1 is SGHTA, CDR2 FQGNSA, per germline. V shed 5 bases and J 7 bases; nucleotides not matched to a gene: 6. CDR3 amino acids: CASSRTGGENSPLHF. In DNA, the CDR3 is TGTGCCAGCAGCCGAACAGGGGGCGAAAATTCACCCCTCCACTTT.

The CDR3 DNA is TGTGCCACCAGCAGAGAATGGGCACAGACAGGGGGGACTCAGCCCCAGCATTTT. This gives the protein CATSREWAQTGGTQPQHF. V is TRBV15 and J is TRBJ1-5; 9 nucleotides match TRBD1. This CDR3 has 18 amino acids. Germline V gene data show CDR1 as LNHNV and CDR2 as YYDKDF (reference sequence). J lost 6 bases, V lost 0 bases, and 12 bases had no gene match. The variable domain in full, completed from reference TRBV15 and TRBJ1-5, reads DAMVIQNPRYQVTQFGKPVTLSCSQTLNHNVMYWYQQKSSQAPKLLFHYYDKDFNNEADTPDNFQSRRPNTSFCFLDIRSPGLGDTAMYLCATSREWAQTGGTQPQHFGDGTRLSIL.

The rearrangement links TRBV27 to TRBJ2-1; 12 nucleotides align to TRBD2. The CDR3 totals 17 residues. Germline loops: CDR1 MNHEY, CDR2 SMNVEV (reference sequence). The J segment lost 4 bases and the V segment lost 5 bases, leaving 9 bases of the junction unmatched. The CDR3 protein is CASSPGLAGRLYNEQFF. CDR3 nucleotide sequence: TGTGCCAGCAGTCCAGGACTAGCGGGAAGGCTTTACAATGAGCAGTTCTTC.

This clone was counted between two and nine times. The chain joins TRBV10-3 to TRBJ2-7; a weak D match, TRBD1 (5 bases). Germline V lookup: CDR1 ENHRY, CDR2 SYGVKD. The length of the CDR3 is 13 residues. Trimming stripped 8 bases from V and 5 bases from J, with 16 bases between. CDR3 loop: CAIGQVSLDEQYF. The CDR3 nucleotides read TGTGCCATCGGACAAGTGTCCCTGGACGAGCAGTACTTC.

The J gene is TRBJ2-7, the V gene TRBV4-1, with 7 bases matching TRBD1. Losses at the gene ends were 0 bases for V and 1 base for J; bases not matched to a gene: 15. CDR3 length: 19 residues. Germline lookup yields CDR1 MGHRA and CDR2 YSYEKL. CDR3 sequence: CASSQDLYIGQGESYEQYF. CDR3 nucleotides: TGCGCCAGCAGCCAAGATTTGTATATTGGGCAGGGGGAGTCCTACGAGCAGTACTTC.

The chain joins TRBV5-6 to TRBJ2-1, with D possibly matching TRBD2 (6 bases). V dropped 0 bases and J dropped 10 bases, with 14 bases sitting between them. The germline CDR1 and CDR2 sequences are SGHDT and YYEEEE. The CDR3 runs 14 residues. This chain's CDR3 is CASSLVPGVDEQFF. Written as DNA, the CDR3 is TGTGCCAGCAGCTTGGTCCCGGGGGTTGACGAGCAGTTCTTC.

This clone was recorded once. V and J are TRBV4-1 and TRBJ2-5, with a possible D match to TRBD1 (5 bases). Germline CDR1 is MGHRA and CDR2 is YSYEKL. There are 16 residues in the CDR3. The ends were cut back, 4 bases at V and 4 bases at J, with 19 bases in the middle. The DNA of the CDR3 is TGCGCCAGCAGCCTAAACGCGCAGGGAAGGTCAGAGACCCAGTACTTC. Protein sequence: CASSLNAQGRSETQYF.

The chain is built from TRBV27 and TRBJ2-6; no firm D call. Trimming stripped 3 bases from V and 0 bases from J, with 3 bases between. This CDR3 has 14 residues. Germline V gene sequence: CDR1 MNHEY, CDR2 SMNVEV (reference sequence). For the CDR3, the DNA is TGTGCCAGCAGTTTCGGCTCTGGGGCCAACGTCCTGACTTTC. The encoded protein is CASSFGSGANVLTF.